The T cell receptor beta chain under discussion was sequenced for a study of shared clonotypes between healthy human individuals. The study's findings and limits: The rarefaction results pointed to incomplete sorted-subset sequencing despite large depth. Several donors shared 4.5% to 6.5% of their naive CD4 clonotypes.

Adult Caucasians living in Nashville, Tennessee made up all of the donors. CDR3 size: 15 residues. The germline V gene has CDR1 MDHEN and CDR2 SYDVKM. V was trimmed by 5 bases and J by 4 bases, leaving 17 bases between them. Sequencing used immunoSEQ multiplex PCR; TCRdb keeps in-frame clones, though not all of them. The sample contains some 2,000,000 clones, approximately 95% of which appear only once. Notes on this clone: What it binds is unknown.

Sequenced input: naive CD4+ T cells sorted from blood. Sample subset: CD45RA+ positively selected. This sequence originates from a man aged 18 to 30 in good health. J is TRBJ1-1 and V is TRBV28; weak D call: TRBD1 (6 bases). Here the CDR3 reads CASSGGLFSSTEAFF. The CDR3 DNA sequence: TGTGCCAGCAGTGGGGGGCTTTTTTCTAGCACTGAAGCTTTCTTT.